The 18 T cell receptor beta chains listed next were all sequenced from one sample in a study of OX40 agonist ivuxolimab in advanced cancers. TCRdb's copy holds only in-frame clones and misses some; the assay was immunoSEQ multiplex PCR. The repertoire consists of 56,000 or so clones, with approximately 82% occurring once and the leading ten covering approximately 4.5%. This sample comprised CD4+ or CD8+ T cells sorted from blood, obtained in a trial of the OX40 agonist ivuxolimab. Receptors were obtained from an adult with an advanced solid tumor such as melanoma, head and neck, liver or kidney cancer.

The table lists this clone with a few counts. The chain recombines TRBV5-6 with TRBJ1-5; weak D call: TRBD1 (6 bases). V was cut by 2 bases and J by 2 bases, with 8 bases left in between. CDR1 is SGHDT and CDR2 is YYEEEE in the germline V gene. CDR3 length: 14 residues. The CDR3 nucleotides read TGTGCCAGCAGCTTTAGGGGGGGCAATCAGCCCCAGCATTTT. Translation gives CASSFRGGNQPQHF.

The V gene is TRBV7-9, the J gene TRBJ1-2; TRBD1 matches 9 bases. The CDR3 contains 16 residues. Germline trimming cut 3 bases from V and 2 bases from J; bases unmatched to any gene: 7. Germline V CDR1 and CDR2: SEHNR, FQNEAQ (reference sequence). This CDR3 is CASSFLTGTGNYGYTF. CDR3 DNA: TGTGCCAGCAGCTTCCTCACCGGGACAGGGAACTATGGCTACACCTTC.

The rearrangement joins TRBV7-9 to TRBJ1-1; D not resolved. CDR1 and CDR2 from the germline V gene are SEHNR and FQNEAQ (reference sequence). The CDR3 consists of 13 residues. V lost 4 bases to trimming and J lost 5 bases, with 11 bases between them. In DNA, the CDR3 is TGTGCCAGCAGCTGGGGAGGAGATACTGAAGCTTTCTTT. Amino acids: CASSWGGDTEAFF.

The V call is TRBV5-1, the J call TRBJ2-2, with a possible D match to TRBD2 (5 bases). The V and J ends lost 0 bases and 1 base respectively, with 10 bases between them. Germline CDR1 is SGHRS and CDR2 is YFSETQ. The CDR3 is 16 amino acids. The CDR3 DNA follows: TGCGCCAGCAGCTTGGCTGGACGGGGGAACACCGGGGAGCTGTTTTTT. Its translation is CASSLAGRGNTGELFF.

The CDR3 coding sequence is TGCAGCGTTGGTACTACTAGCGGGGGGCCAGGAAATGAGCAGTTCTTC. The encoded protein is CSVGTTSGGPGNEQFF. The genes are TRBV29-1 and TRBJ2-1; 12 bases are shared with TRBD2. The V segment lost 4 bases and the J segment 7 bases; nucleotides outside the gene matches: 11. CDR3 length: 16 amino acids. Looked up from germline, CDR1 is SQVTM and CDR2 is ANQGSEA.

This clone has a handful of counts. This rearrangement joins TRBV2 to TRBJ1-6; 10 positions agree with TRBD1. Germline trimming cut 5 bases from V and 8 bases from J; bases unmatched to any gene: 6. The germline V gene has CDR1 SNHLY and CDR2 FYNNEI. The CDR3 contains 15 residues. CDR3 nucleotide sequence: TGTGCCAGCAGTAGACAGGGGGCGATCGATTCACCCCTCCACTTT. Amino acids: CASSRQGAIDSPLHF.

The rearrangement uses TRBV5-1 and TRBJ1-4; D may be TRBD1 (6 bases). V lost 4 bases and J lost 3, with 16 bases in between. The germline V gene has CDR1 SGHRS and CDR2 YFSETQ. The CDR3 runs 16 residues. In DNA, the CDR3 is TGCGCCAGCAGCCCAGGGGACCTCAGGCCTAATGAAAAACTGTTTTTT. Translating it yields CASSPGDLRPNEKLFF.

CDR3 amino acids: CASSLAGTRSYNEQFF. CDR3 sequence (DNA): TGCGCCAGCAGCCTTGCCGGGACTAGGTCCTACAATGAGCAGTTCTTC. This chain links TRBV4-1 with TRBJ2-1; the match to TRBD2 covers 8 bases. The CDR3 runs to 16 residues. V gave up 4 bases and J gave up 1 base; unmatched junction bases: 6. The V gene's germline CDR1 is MGHRA and CDR2 YSYEKL.

The chain combines TRBV5-5 with TRBJ1-4; D call uncertain. CDR1 and CDR2 (germline): SGHKS, YYEKEE (reference sequence). Between the trimmed V and J ends, which lost 0 bases and 6 bases, there was a span of 15 bases. This CDR3 is 16 amino acids long. The CDR3: CASSLESWSLDEKLFF. The DNA of the CDR3 is TGTGCCAGCAGCTTGGAATCCTGGTCCCTCGATGAAAAACTGTTTTTT.

The J gene is TRBJ2-3, the V gene TRBV29-1; 11 bases align to TRBD2. V was clipped by 5 bases and J by 6 bases; unmatched bases: 10. Per the germline V gene, CDR1 is SQVTM and CDR2 is ANQGSEA. CDR3 size: 15 residues. The CDR3 nucleotides are TGCAGCGTTTCCGGACTAGCGGGCCCGCGGGATACGCAGTATTTT. Translated, it gives CSVSGLAGPRDTQYF.

This clone occurred a few times. This chain uses TRBV5-6 with TRBJ2-7; no firm D call. The CDR3 loop spans 15 amino acids. The V gene's germline CDR1 is SGHDT and CDR2 YYEEEE. The V end was cut by 4 bases, the J end by 4 bases, with 18 bases between. This CDR3 is CASSLTPPGEYEQYF. In DNA, the CDR3 is TGTGCCAGCAGCCTCACACCCCCCGGTGAGTACGAGCAGTACTTC.

This clone was picked up a small number of times. The chain combines TRBV7-2 with TRBJ1-4; weak D call: TRBD1 (6 bases). The CDR3 has 14 amino acids. Germline-derived CDR1 and CDR2 are SGHTA and FQGNSA. V lost 2 bases and J lost 8, with 12 bases in between. CDR3 amino acids: CASSLRQGREKLFF. CDR3 nucleotide sequence: TGTGCCAGCAGCTTAAGGCAGGGGCGCGAAAAACTGTTTTTT.

A single count supports this clone. The V and J genes are TRBV6-1 and TRBJ1-1; 7 positions agree with TRBD1. Per germline, CDR1 MNHNS and CDR2 SASEGT. Losses at the gene ends were 7 bases for V and 8 bases for J; bases not matched to a gene: 13. This CDR3 region has 14 residues. The CDR3 here is CASTPGSDRVEAFF. The CDR3 DNA reads TGTGCCAGCACCCCGGGGAGCGACAGGGTAGAAGCTTTCTTT.

The rearrangement links TRBV30 to TRBJ1-1, with unresolved D. CDR3 length: 13 amino acids. Germline V lookup: CDR1 GTSNPN, CDR2 SVGIG (reference sequence). V shed 3 bases and J shed 1 base, with 9 bases lying between them. The CDR3 loop is CAWREPGNTEAFF. CDR3 nucleotides: TGTGCCTGGAGAGAACCCGGGAACACTGAAGCTTTCTTT.

V usage is TRBV27 and J usage is TRBJ2-3; the D is unclear. Germline V gene lookup returns CDR1 MNHEY and CDR2 SMNVEV (reference sequence). Trimming cost V 5 bases and J 2 bases, with 8 bases left between them. The CDR3 covers 13 residues. CDR3 bases: TGTGCCAGCAGTGCCCCGGTCACAGATACGCAGTATTTT. It is translated as CASSAPVTDTQYF.

In its sample, this clone was seen once. The CDR3 nucleotides are TGTGCCAGCAGTGTTCCCCCGGGAGGGAGCTCCTACAATGAGCAGTTCTTC. Translated, it gives CASSVPPGGSSYNEQFF. J is TRBJ2-1 and V is TRBV2, with TRBD2 identical over 8 bases. The CDR3 is 17 amino acids. CDR1 and CDR2 (germline): SNHLY, FYNNEI. V shed 4 bases, J shed 0 bases, and the junction held 8 bases outside the gene matches.

The chain employs TRBV5-1 and TRBJ1-4; no clear D. The germline V gene has CDR1 SGHRS and CDR2 YFSETQ. This CDR3 has 14 residues. Trimming took off 0 bases at V and 3 bases at J, with 6 bases between the two ends. The CDR3 coding sequence is TGCGCCAGCAGCTTGGACAGCGCTAATGAAAAACTGTTTTTT. This sequence encodes CASSLDSANEKLFF. The whole variable domain, filled in from reference TRBV5-1 and TRBJ1-4, reads KAGVTQTPRYLIKTRGQQVTLSCSPISGHRSVSWYQQTPGQGLQFLFEYFSETQRNKGNFPGRFSGRQFSNSRSEMNVSTLELGDSALYLCASSLDSANEKLFFGSGTQLSVL.

V and J are TRBV30 and TRBJ2-7; D ambiguous. Trimming cost V 6 bases and J 3 bases, with 9 bases left between them. CDR1 and CDR2 from the germline V gene are GTSNPN and SVGIG (reference sequence). The CDR3 has 11 amino acids. DNA for the CDR3: TGTGCCTGTCGGAAAAACTACGAGCAGTACTTC. Amino acid sequence: CACRKNYEQYF.